Listed below are T cell receptor beta chains from one sample, sequenced in a study of beta chain features in type 1 diabetes. Method: immunoSEQ multiplex PCR; TCRdb's copy keeps in-frame clones and lacks some. Here the sample spans a few hundred thousand clones, about 16% being singletons. Specimen: naive CD4+ T cells from blood. These receptors came from a young woman in good health. The CDR3 runs from the conserved cysteine through the conserved F or W. The D gene is left open where the match is weak. A row's size may be missing; if present it is once, few, many or a size class.

clone_size: .; d_call: .; v_call: TRBV7-2; j_call: TRBJ1-2; cdr3_aa: CASSLDPIANYGYTF; cdr3_nt: TGTGCCAGCAGCTTAGACCCGATAGCTAACTATGGCTACACCTTC
clone_size: .; d_call: TRBD2; v_call: TRBV7-2; j_call: TRBJ2-3; cdr3_aa: CASAPGLGTDTQYF; cdr3_nt: TGTGCCAGCGCGCCGGGACTAGGAACAGATACGCAGTATTTT
clone_size: few; d_call: TRBD2; v_call: TRBV5-1; j_call: TRBJ2-1; cdr3_aa: CASSLEGLAAYSSYNEQFF; cdr3_nt: TGCGCCAGCAGCTTGGAGGGGCTAGCGGCTTACAGCTCCTACAATGAGCAGTTCTTC
clone_size: .; d_call: .; v_call: TRBV5-1; j_call: TRBJ2-1; cdr3_aa: CASSLQGNEQFF; cdr3_nt: TGCGCCAGCAGCTTGCAGGGGAATGAGCAGTTCTTC
clone_size: few; d_call: .; v_call: TRBV28; j_call: TRBJ1-1; cdr3_aa: CASIKRAVSSEAFF; cdr3_nt: TGTGCCAGCATCAAGAGAGCCGTGAGTTCTGAAGCTTTCTTT
clone_size: .; d_call: TRBD2; v_call: TRBV15; j_call: TRBJ2-4; cdr3_aa: CATSRRTSGKAKNIQYF; cdr3_nt: TGTGCCACCAGCAGACGGACTAGCGGGAAGGCCAAAAACATTCAGTACTTC
clone_size: .; d_call: TRBD2; v_call: TRBV7-2; j_call: TRBJ2-5; cdr3_aa: CASSPRLANETQYF; cdr3_nt: TGTGCCAGCAGCCCCCGACTAGCGAACGAGACCCAGTACTTC
clone_size: few; d_call: .; v_call: TRBV7-9; j_call: TRBJ1-1; cdr3_aa: CASSLDSEAFF; cdr3_nt: TGTGCCAGCAGCTTAGACAGTGAAGCTTTCTTT
clone_size: .; d_call: .; v_call: TRBV9; j_call: TRBJ1-1; cdr3_aa: CASSQRVSHPGTEAFF; cdr3_nt: TGTGCCAGCAGCCAGAGGGTGTCCCATCCCGGCACTGAAGCTTTCTTT
clone_size: few; d_call: .; v_call: TRBV30; j_call: TRBJ1-5; cdr3_aa: CAWSRAGGNQPQHF; cdr3_nt: TGTGCCTGGAGTCGTGCGGGAGGCAATCAGCCCCAGCATTTT
clone_size: few; d_call: .; v_call: TRBV30; j_call: TRBJ2-5; cdr3_aa: CAWSGPREAQYF; cdr3_nt: TGTGCCTGGAGTGGCCCTCGGGAAGCCCAGTACTTC
clone_size: .; d_call: .; v_call: TRBV28; j_call: TRBJ1-2; cdr3_aa: CASSLRDGYTF; cdr3_nt: TGTGCCAGCAGTTTAAGAGATGGCTACACCTTC
clone_size: .; d_call: TRBD1; v_call: TRBV28; j_call: TRBJ2-3; cdr3_aa: CASRQGTDTQYF; cdr3_nt: TGTGCCAGCCGACAGGGAACAGATACGCAGTATTTT
clone_size: few; d_call: TRBD2; v_call: TRBV29-1; j_call: TRBJ2-1; cdr3_aa: CSVVFTGLPEQFF; cdr3_nt: TGCAGCGTTGTGTTTACGGGACTACCTGAGCAGTTCTTC
clone_size: few; d_call: TRBD1; v_call: TRBV5-1; j_call: TRBJ2-5; cdr3_aa: CASSLGTGGETQYF; cdr3_nt: TGCGCCAGCAGCTTGGGGACAGGCGGAGAGACCCAGTACTTC
clone_size: .; d_call: TRBD2; v_call: TRBV9; j_call: TRBJ2-1; cdr3_aa: CASSVGSSGSLNEQFF; cdr3_nt: TGTGCCAGCAGCGTAGGGTCTAGCGGGAGTCTCAATGAGCAGTTCTTC
clone_size: .; d_call: .; v_call: TRBV27; j_call: TRBJ2-7; cdr3_aa: CASSWSGSSYEQYF; cdr3_nt: TGTGCCAGCAGTTGGAGTGGGAGCTCCTACGAGCAGTACTTC